This entry lists 16 T cell receptor beta chains sequenced from one sample in a study of T-cell memory formation after mild COVID-19. In TCRdb, the 5' RACE reads were re-called with MiXCR into one record per CDR3 protein. This sample has more than 350,000 distinct CDR3 sequences, with roughly 15% found just once. Sequenced sample: PBMCs or a T cell subset sorted from them (not recorded which). These receptors all come from a man younger than 30 who had mild COVID-19 (a few samples of this study predate the infection). Cell type and time point are not known.

This chain links TRBV11-2 with TRBJ2-7, with D perhaps TRBD1 (5 bases). The CDR3 covers 15 residues. CDR1 is SGHAT, CDR2 FQNNGV, per germline. V lost 3 bases and J lost 5, with 17 bases in between. CDR3 nucleotides: TGTGCCAGCAGCTTCCCCGAAAGGGGTAGGGACGAGCAGTACTTC. Its translation: CASSFPERGRDEQYF.

CDR3 bases: TGTGCCAGCCGGCCTGTACAGGACAGGGGAGCCGGGGAGCTGTTTTTT. As protein: CASRPVQDRGAGELFF. The genes are TRBV19 and TRBJ2-2; 9 bases map to TRBD1. Trimming at V came to 9 bases and at J to 6 bases, leaving 14 bases not matched to a gene. CDR3 length equals 16 residues. The V gene's germline CDR1 is LNHDA and CDR2 SQIVND (reference sequence).

This chain links TRBV12-3 or TRBV12-4 with TRBJ2-5; TRBD1 aligns across 7 bases. V was pared by 6 bases and J by 1 base, with 5 bases of the junction left unmatched. This CDR3 has 14 amino acids. The CDR3 region is CASSDRAPQETQYF. The CDR3 nucleotides are TGTGCCAGCAGCGACAGGGCGCCCCAAGAGACCCAGTACTTC.

This clonotype was detected a few times. At one end, the junction sequence differs from germline, possibly due to a read error. The genes are TRBV7-7 and TRBJ2-5; 13 bases agree with TRBD2. The germline gives CDR1 SSHAT, CDR2 FNYEAQ (reference sequence). The CDR3 extends over 17 amino acids. The CDR3 spells CASSLGLAGTTQETQYF. CDR3 DNA sequence: TGTGCTAGCAGCTTGGGACTAGCGGGGACAACCCAAGAGACCCAGTACTTC.

The chain has TRBV9 and TRBJ1-2; D ambiguous. The CDR3 runs 13 residues. Trimming took 3 bases from V and 4 from J, leaving 10 bases between them. Germline V gene lookup returns CDR1 SGDLS and CDR2 YYNGEE. As DNA, the CDR3 is TGTGCCAGCAGCGAGGGTAACAGCTATGGCTACACCTTC. Translating it yields CASSEGNSYGYTF. Complete variable domain (other parts from reference TRBV9 and TRBJ1-2): DSGVTQTPKHLITATGQRVTLRCSPRSGDLSVYWYQQSLDQGLQFLIQYYNGEERAKGNILERFSAQQFPDLHSELNLSSLELGDSALYFCASSEGNSYGYTFGSGTRLTVV.

The sample holds a few counts of this clonotype. The rearrangement links TRBV5-1 to TRBJ2-2; D may correspond to TRBD1 or TRBD2 (5 bases each). Germline CDR1 SGHRS, CDR2 YFSETQ. The CDR3 runs 14 residues. Trimming cost V 7 bases and J 1 base, with 11 bases left between them. The CDR3 nucleotides read TGCGCCAGCGCTCCGGGACGGAACACCGGGGAGCTGTTTTTT. Amino acid sequence: CASAPGRNTGELFF.

This clonotype was counted between two and nine times. The chain uses TRBV2 and TRBJ2-3, with D maybe TRBD1 (6 bases). V was clipped by 7 bases and J by 3 bases, with 14 bases between them. Germline CDR1 and CDR2: SNHLY and FYNNEI. This CDR3 spans 14 amino acids. DNA of the CDR3: TGTGCCAGCAAGGCAGGGGTCGGGACAGATACGCAGTATTTT. Translating it yields CASKAGVGTDTQYF.

There are a few counts of this clonotype. The chain is built from TRBV5-1 and TRBJ1-1; D not resolved. The CDR3 extends over 14 amino acids. Germline loops: CDR1 SGHRS, CDR2 YFSETQ. With 4 bases removed from V and 6 bases from J, the gap between germline ends came to 16 bases. The CDR3 coding sequence is TGCGCCAGCAGCCTAAGGAGGTTGAGCGCTGAAGCTTTCTTT. This encodes CASSLRRLSAEAFF.

This clonotype appeared a few times. V is TRBV6-6 and J is TRBJ2-7; D is possibly TRBD1 or TRBD2 (5 bases each). The CDR3 runs to 16 residues. Germline V gene data show CDR1 as MNHNY and CDR2 as SVGAGI (reference sequence). The germline V and J ends were trimmed by 2 bases and 1 base, with 15 bases remaining between them. Here the CDR3 reads CASSYPTGPGSYEQYF. In DNA, the CDR3 is TGTGCCAGCAGTTACCCCACGGGGCCGGGGTCCTACGAGCAGTACTTC.

This clonotype was observed a handful of times. This chain joins TRBV15 and TRBJ1-1; D call uncertain. CDR1 LNHNV and CDR2 YYDKDF come from the germline V gene (reference sequence). Trimming cost V 3 bases and J 1 base, with 15 bases left between them. The CDR3 contains 16 residues. CDR3 sequence: CATSRDRADSNTEAFF. The CDR3 nucleotides are TGTGCCACCAGCAGGGATCGGGCTGATTCGAACACTGAAGCTTTCTTT.

This clonotype came up many times. V gene TRBV11-2 combines with J gene TRBJ2-5; D possibly uses TRBD1 or TRBD2 (6 bases each). The CDR3 loop spans 14 amino acids. Germline CDR1 is SGHAT and CDR2 is FQNNGV. Between the trimmed V and J ends, which lost 3 bases and 5 bases, there was a span of 13 bases. DNA of the CDR3: TGTGCCAGCAGCTTCGTGGTAGGGGGGGAGACCCAGTACTTC. This translates into CASSFVVGGETQYF. Full variable domain (remainder filled in from reference TRBV11-2 and TRBJ2-5): EAGVAQSPRYKIIEKRQSVAFWCNPISGHATLYWYQQILGQGPKLLIQFQNNGVVDDSQLPKDRFSAERLKGVDSTLKIQPAKLEDSAVYLCASSFVVGGETQYFGPGTRLLVL.

The J gene is TRBJ2-7, the V gene TRBV18; D uncertain. V was cut by 1 base and J by 3 bases, with 7 bases left in between. The germline CDR1 and CDR2 sequences are KGHSH and LQKENI. This CDR3 has 13 amino acids. CDR3 loop: CASSPLKGYEQYV. In nucleotides, the CDR3 is TGTGCCAGCTCACCACTCAAAGGCTACGAGCAGTACGTC.

The chain uses TRBV7-9 and TRBJ2-5, with a tentative D call TRBD1 (5 bases). CDR1 SEHNR and CDR2 FQNEAQ come from the germline V gene (reference sequence). CDR3 length: 14 amino acids. V was pared by 4 bases and J by 2 bases, with 11 bases between. The CDR3 spells CASSSKGAQETQYF. As DNA, the CDR3 is TGTGCCAGCAGCTCCAAAGGGGCACAAGAGACCCAGTACTTC.

The rearrangement uses TRBV12-3 or TRBV12-4 and TRBJ2-7; D uncertain. Trimming pared 6 bases from V and 3 bases from J, leaving 15 bases between. The CDR3 extends over 14 amino acids. The CDR3 spells CASRTGLYHYEQYF. The DNA of the CDR3 is TGTGCCAGCAGAACCGGGCTTTACCACTACGAGCAGTACTTC.

This clonotype was observed a few times. This CDR3 is CAISVRKSSYNSPLHF. The DNA for the CDR3 is TGTGCCATCAGTGTACGAAAAAGCTCCTATAATTCACCCCTCCACTTT. This chain joins TRBV10-3 and TRBJ1-6; D is uncertain. V lost 4 bases and J lost 0, with 10 bases in between. There are 16 residues in the CDR3. Germline CDR1 is ENHRY and CDR2 is SYGVKD.

There are a few counts of this clonotype. This sequence joins TRBV5-6 and TRBJ1-2; D not certain. CDR1 and CDR2 from the germline V gene are SGHDT and YYEEEE. This CDR3 has 13 amino acids. Trimming pared 0 bases from V and 8 bases from J, leaving 11 bases between. The CDR3 sequence is CASSLEAVHGYTF. DNA for the CDR3: TGTGCCAGCAGCTTGGAAGCCGTCCACGGCTACACCTTC.